The next 21 T cell receptor beta chains were all read from a single sample in a study of CD8 T cells in ankylosing spondylitis. Regarding the study as a whole: There was a TCR beta motif, made of eight highly homologous variants, that appeared characteristic of ankylosing spondylitis blood.

TCRdb called the 5' RACE reads again in MiXCR, with one record for every CDR3 protein. Altogether roughly 440,000 distinct CDR3 sequences are present, roughly 17% being singletons, with the ten largest covering 1%. No cognate antigen is known for these TCRs. The sequenced sample consisted of blood, either unsorted or a sorted T cell fraction (not recorded which). These receptors were obtained from a male donor with ankylosing spondylitis.

This clonotype was found a few times. The chain uses TRBV15 and TRBJ2-5; D gene unclear. The CDR3 is 12 residues long. CDR1 and CDR2 (germline): LNHNV, YYDKDF (reference sequence). V was pared by 4 bases and J by 2 bases, with 5 bases between. CDR3: CATSKSQETQYF. Here the CDR3 DNA reads TGTGCCACCAGCAAGAGTCAAGAGACCCAGTACTTC.

V usage is TRBV20-1 and J usage is TRBJ2-5, with D unclear. Deletions cut 4 bases from V and 2 bases from J, with 14 bases between. In germline, CDR1 is DFQATT, CDR2 SNEGSKA (reference sequence). The length of the CDR3 is 14 residues. The CDR3 DNA sequence: TGCAGTGCTAATGGAGTTCCAATTCAAGAGACCCAGTACTTC. Translation gives CSANGVPIQETQYF.

This clonotype was seen more than once but under ten times. The chain has TRBV2 and TRBJ2-7; no reliable D call. V lost 7 bases and J lost 4, with 11 bases in between. This CDR3 has 12 residues. Germline CDR1 and CDR2: SNHLY and FYNNEI. CDR3 sequence (DNA): TGTGCCAGCACCCCAAACGTTTACGAGCAGTACTTC. Amino acids: CASTPNVYEQYF. The entire variable domain, with the rest obtained from reference TRBV2 and TRBJ2-7, is as follows: EPEVTQTPSHQVTQMGQEVILRCVPISNHLYFYWYRQILGQKVEFLVSFYNNEISEKSEIFDDQFSVERPDGSNFTLKIRSTKLEDSAMYFCASTPNVYEQYFGPGTRLTVT.

This clonotype was seen a few times. The chain recombines TRBV18 with TRBJ2-2, with 9 positions matching TRBD1. V dropped 1 base and J dropped 5; count of bases not matched to a gene: 11. This CDR3 comprises 18 residues. Germline V gene lookup returns CDR1 KGHSH and CDR2 LQKENI. CDR3 coding DNA: TGTGCCAGCTCACCACAGAATTCCGGGACAGGGAGAACCGGGGAGCTGTTTTTT. It codes for CASSPQNSGTGRTGELFF.

As regards this clonotype: Germline and junction disagree at one end, which may indicate a read error. The gene calls are TRBV15 and TRBJ2-5; 10 bases align to TRBD2. The CDR3 has 16 amino acids. The germline V gene encodes CDR1 LNHNV and CDR2 YYDKDF (reference sequence). CDR3 protein: CATSRLAGVGQEIQYF. In DNA form, the CDR3 reads TGTGCCACCAGCAGACTAGCGGGAGTAGGCCAAGAGATCCAGTACTTC.

There are a few counts of this clonotype. The V and J genes are TRBV12-3 or TRBV12-4 and TRBJ1-4; D might be TRBD1 (5 bases). Trimming cost V 8 bases and J 5 bases, with 18 bases left between them. The CDR3 contains 15 residues. The CDR3 coding sequence is TGTGCCAGCGGTCACGACAGCCCCCCGAATGAAAAACTGTTTTTT. It codes for CASGHDSPPNEKLFF.

The J gene is TRBJ1-5, the V gene TRBV5-6; D gene unclear. Trimming removed 4 bases from V and 0 bases from J, with 14 bases in between. CDR3 size: 16 residues. Germline V gene data show CDR1 as SGHDT and CDR2 as YYEEEE. The CDR3, as DNA: TGTGCCAGCAGCCTGAAGACTGTGGTTAGCAATCAGCCCCAGCATTTT. It encodes CASSLKTVVSNQPQHF.

This clonotype was seen a few times. The chain has TRBV20-1 and TRBJ2-3, with 9 bases matching TRBD1. Looked up from germline, CDR1 is DFQATT and CDR2 is SNEGSKA (reference sequence). The CDR3 extends over 14 amino acids. For the CDR3, the DNA is TGCGGCAGGGGACAGGGTCTGAGCACAGATACGCAGTATTTT. It codes for CGRGQGLSTDTQYF.

In this sample, this clonotype turned up a few times. V usage is TRBV11-2 and J usage is TRBJ2-5, with TRBD2 identical over 8 bases. V shed 3 bases and J 0 bases; nucleotides not matched to a gene: 12. CDR1 is SGHAT and CDR2 is FQNNGV in the germline V gene. This CDR3 has 18 residues. The DNA for the CDR3 is TGTGCCAGCAGCTTCGGACCCTTAAAGCGGGGGAACCAAGAGACCCAGTACTTC. Its translation is CASSFGPLKRGNQETQYF.

This clonotype was found a few times. The chain links TRBV7-2 to TRBJ2-1; D is unclear. V lost 5 bases, J lost 8 bases, and 16 bases lay in between. From germline, CDR1 is SGHTA and CDR2 FQGNSA. This CDR3 contains 14 residues. The CDR3 region is CASSRATFTDEQFF. CDR3 DNA sequence: TGTGCCAGCAGCCGCGCTACCTTTACGGATGAGCAGTTCTTC.

This clonotype was seen only a few times. This chain uses TRBV24-1 with TRBJ2-1; 10 bases are a match to TRBD1. This CDR3 comprises 17 residues. The trim removed 4 bases at V and 7 bases at J, leaving 12 bases unmatched. The germline CDR1 and CDR2 sequences are KGHDR and SFDVKD. The CDR3 sequence: CATSDLSPGQGWNEQFF. The CDR3 DNA reads TGTGCCACCAGTGACCTCTCGCCGGGACAGGGGTGGAATGAGCAGTTCTTC.

The rearrangement uses TRBV4-1 and TRBJ2-1, with 11 bases that match TRBD2. The junction had 6 bases not matched to a gene; V was cut back by 0 bases and J by 5 bases. Germline V gives CDR1 MGHRA, CDR2 YSYEKL. This CDR3 contains 17 residues. CDR3 DNA: TGCGCCAGCAGCCAAGATTGGGTTAGCGGGGGGGACAATGAGCAGTTCTTC. Translation: CASSQDWVSGGDNEQFF.

A remark on this clonotype: The junction and the germline gene differ at one end; a read error may be behind it. The genes are TRBV18 and TRBJ2-1, with D possibly TRBD2 on 5 matching bases. The germline V gene has CDR1 KGHSH and CDR2 LQKENI. This CDR3 has 12 residues. The CDR3 here is CASSPLGVRRTF. Here the CDR3 DNA reads TGTGCCAGCTCACCACTGGGAGTTAGACGCACCTTC.

This clonotype was detected a few times. V is TRBV21-1 and J is TRBJ2-1; TRBD1, the table's D call, lacks a check against the DNA. TRBV21-1 is listed as a pseudogene. The CDR3 length is 13 residues. The CDR3 reads CARYRGAPSEQFF. CDR3 in DNA: TGTGCCAGGTACAGGGGGGCCCCTAGTGAGCAGTTCTTC.

The chain has TRBV20-1 and TRBJ2-3; 10 positions agree with TRBD2. CDR3 length equals 17 residues. V lost 0 bases and J lost 0; bases outside the gene matches: 6. The germline V gene encodes CDR1 DFQATT and CDR2 SNEGSKA (reference sequence). The CDR3 here is CSARDVLTSGSTDTQYF. The CDR3 DNA reads TGCAGTGCTAGAGATGTTCTGACTAGCGGGAGCACAGATACGCAGTATTTT.

CDR3 nucleotides: TGCAGTGCTTCTAACCCGGGACAGGGGGGTGAAAAACTGTTTTTT. This translates into CSASNPGQGGEKLFF. The chain uses TRBV20-1 and TRBJ1-4; 11 bases match TRBD1. This CDR3 is 15 amino acids long. Germline CDR1 DFQATT, CDR2 SNEGSKA (reference sequence). V lost 5 bases and J lost 7; bases outside the gene matches: 9.

This clonotype has a handful of counts. V and J are TRBV10-2 and TRBJ1-2, with unresolved D. Germline values: CDR1 WSHSY, CDR2 SAAADI. The CDR3 consists of 18 residues. Trimming took 3 bases from V and 0 from J, leaving 20 bases between them. CDR3 protein: CASSDWGGQTGPNYGYTF. In nucleotides, the CDR3 is TGCGCCAGCAGTGATTGGGGTGGGCAGACGGGTCCTAACTATGGCTACACCTTC.

The chain recombines TRBV20-1 with TRBJ2-3; possibly TRBD1 for D (5 bases). The CDR3 has 12 amino acids. V was shortened by 3 bases and J by 2 bases, with 6 bases between the two germline ends. Germline-derived CDR1 and CDR2 are DFQATT and SNEGSKA (reference sequence). The CDR3 is CSASRVTDTQYF. CDR3 sequence (DNA): TGCAGTGCTAGCAGGGTCACAGATACGCAGTATTTT.

The J gene is TRBJ2-7, the V gene TRBV20-1; D gene uncertain. CDR1 is DFQATT and CDR2 is SNEGSKA in the germline V gene (reference sequence). The germline V and J ends were trimmed by 3 bases and 7 bases, with 16 bases remaining between them. This CDR3 comprises 13 residues. For the CDR3, the DNA is TGCAGTGCTAGTCGGCAGCTCCTGGGGGAGCAGTACTTC. It specifies CSASRQLLGEQYF.

The V call is TRBV20-1, the J call TRBJ2-7; 14 bases line up with TRBD2. The CDR3 is made up of 15 amino acids. V was pared by 5 bases and J by 7 bases, with 10 bases of the junction left unmatched. The germline V gene encodes CDR1 DFQATT and CDR2 SNEGSKA (reference sequence). The CDR3 DNA reads as TGCAGTGCTCTGATCGGACTAGCGGGAGGCCCAGAGCAGTACTTC. Translating gives CSALIGLAGGPEQYF.

The chain couples TRBV18 to TRBJ2-6; 10 nucleotides align to TRBD1. Trimming at V came to 4 bases and at J to 0 bases, leaving 3 bases not matched to a gene. The CDR3 extends over 17 amino acids. The germline V gene has CDR1 KGHSH and CDR2 LQKENI. The CDR3 sequence: CASSQGTGASGANVLTF. DNA for the CDR3: TGTGCCAGCTCACAGGGGACAGGGGCCTCTGGGGCCAACGTCCTGACTTTC.